The 2 T cell receptor beta chains reported below all come from one sample, sequenced in a study of T cells in Graves' hyperthyroidism and ophthalmopathy. The CDR3 regions of TCR beta were amplified from RNA transcripts. HTBI primers were employed in a first-round RT-PCR of the TCR CDR3. MiXCR, applied by TCRdb to the multiplex PCR reads, yields one record per CDR3 protein. Among 550,000 to 700,000 distinct CDR3 sequences, 40% to 55% were seen once, and the ten largest hold 15% to 20%. The sequenced material came from peripheral blood or thyroid tissue (not recorded which). These receptors were collected from an adult woman with Graves' disease, either hyperthyroidism or ophthalmopathy (not recorded which).

This clonotype came up many times. The V and J genes are TRBV30 and TRBJ1-2, with 7 bases matching TRBD1. The CDR3 has 13 residues. The junction had 5 bases not matched to a gene; V was cut back by 3 bases and J by 4 bases. CDR1 is GTSNPN and CDR2 is SVGIG in the germline V gene (reference sequence). The CDR3 protein is CAWSGQGGYGYTF. CDR3 nucleotide sequence: TGTGCCTGGAGCGGGCAGGGGGGCTATGGCTACACCTTC.

The chain is built from TRBV7-2 and TRBJ1-1; D is uncertain. Germline assignment: CDR1 SGHTA and CDR2 FQGNSA. This CDR3 region has 13 residues. Trimming took off 1 base at V and 6 bases at J, with 9 bases between the two ends. CDR3 bases: TGTGCCAGCAGCTTAGTAGGTACTCCTGAAGCTTTCTTT. Translating gives CASSLVGTPEAFF. Looking up the rest from reference TRBV7-2 and TRBJ1-1 gives the full variable domain: GAGVSQSPSNKVTEKGKDVELRCDPISGHTALYWYRQSLGQGLEFLIYFQGNSAPDKSGLPSDRFSAERTGGSVSTLTIQRTQQEDSAVYLCASSLVGTPEAFFGQGTRLTVV.